This T cell receptor beta chain was retrieved from a study of shared clonotypes between healthy human individuals. As for the study in general: Two women and three men aged 18 to 49 served as donors. For every donor, three CD4 naive, three CD4 memory, two CD8 naive and one CD8 memory plates were used.

Broader study findings: Compared with memory subsets, naive subsets generally had larger estimated richness.

This clone was seen only once. Its antigen is not identified. A read error is possible here, since a much larger clone lies one base away. The same CDR3 also results from other DNA sequences found in this sample. TCRdb's table, derived via immunoSEQ multiplex PCR, lists solely in-frame clones and lacks some. The table has about 1 million clones, roughly 80% seen once; the top ten hold about 1.5%. The germline CDR1 and CDR2 sequences are ENHRY and SYGVKD. The CDR3 is 13 amino acids. CD4+ cells were split into CD45RA+ naive and CD45RA-negative memory subsets. This chain joins TRBV10-3 and TRBJ1-1, with D perhaps matching TRBD1 (6 bases). This receptor was identified in a man between 18 and 35 years old in good health. The source material was memory CD4+ T cells sorted from blood. Stated subset: CD45RA-negative fraction. CDR3: CATQGRTDTEAFF. CDR3 sequence (DNA): TGTGCCACTCAGGGGCGGACGGACACTGAGGCTTTCTTT.